These 23 T cell receptor beta chains came from one sample sequenced in a study of identical twins. TCRdb redid the calling of the 5' RACE reads with MiXCR, one entry per CDR3 protein. The table has 150,000 or so distinct CDR3 sequences, approximately 4% seen once. The specimen was memory T cells sorted from blood. The receptor set was obtained from a man between 18 and 35 years old in good health.

This clonotype was picked up many times. V is TRBV20-1 and J is TRBJ2-5; no clear D. The CDR3 runs to 12 residues. V lost 2 bases to trimming and J lost 4 bases, with 8 bases between them. Germline V gene data show CDR1 as DFQATT and CDR2 as SNEGSKA (reference sequence). CDR3 amino acids: CSARPSAETQYF. The CDR3 DNA sequence: TGCAGTGCTAGACCGTCAGCAGAGACCCAGTACTTC.

This clonotype was seen repeatedly, ten times or more. This chain uses TRBV24-1 with TRBJ2-1; D is unresolved. The CDR3 length is 14 residues. The germline V gene has CDR1 KGHDR and CDR2 SFDVKD. V gave up 4 bases and J gave up 12 bases, with 18 bases separating them. The CDR3 loop reads CATSDPVGSRTQFF. The CDR3 bases are TGTGCCACCAGTGACCCGGTGGGCTCCAGGACGCAGTTCTTC.

V is TRBV20-1 and J is TRBJ2-7; the match to TRBD2 covers 11 bases. CDR1 is DFQATT, CDR2 SNEGSKA, per germline (reference sequence). The CDR3 runs 15 residues. The V gene end was trimmed by 1 base and the J gene end by 3 bases; junction bases not matched to a gene: 5. The CDR3 loop reads CSARGLTSGSYEQYF. DNA of the CDR3: TGCAGTGCTAGAGGTTTAACTAGCGGGAGCTACGAGCAGTACTTC.

This clonotype was picked up many times. This rearrangement joins TRBV29-1 to TRBJ2-5; 10 bases are shared with TRBD2. Per germline, CDR1 SQVTM and CDR2 ANQGSEA. The CDR3 is 16 residues long. With 3 bases clipped from V and 1 base from J, the junction kept 8 bases outside the gene matches. In nucleotides, the CDR3 is TGCAGCGTTGATGGGAGTAGCGGGAGGCCCCAAGAGACCCAGTACTTC. Translated: CSVDGSSGRPQETQYF. Together with reference TRBV29-1 and TRBJ2-5, the CDR3 gives the full variable domain: SAVISQKPSRDICQRGTSLTIQCQVDSQVTMMFWYRQQPGQSLTLIATANQGSEATYESGFVIDKFPISRPNLTFSTLTVSNMSPEDSSIYLCSVDGSSGRPQETQYFGPGTRLLVL.

This clonotype was recorded at least ten times. The chain joins TRBV25-1 to TRBJ2-7, with 8 bases matching TRBD2. The CDR3 contains 12 residues. The junction had 2 bases not matched to a gene; V was cut back by 8 bases and J by 2 bases. Per the germline V gene, CDR1 is MGHDK and CDR2 is SYGVNS. The CDR3 protein is CASAGGPYEQYV. The CDR3 DNA follows: TGTGCCAGCGCGGGAGGACCCTACGAGCAGTACGTC.

In this sample, this clonotype turned up many times. This sequence joins TRBV7-8 and TRBJ2-7; 9 nucleotides match TRBD2. CDR1 and CDR2 (germline): SGHVS, FQNEAQ. The CDR3 runs 14 residues. The V gene end was trimmed by 5 bases and the J gene end by 7 bases; junction bases not matched to a gene: 9. The CDR3 reads CASSRGLAEGEQYF. CDR3 DNA sequence: TGTGCCAGCAGCCGGGGACTAGCCGAAGGAGAGCAGTACTTC.

This clonotype was seen repeatedly, ten times or more. The chain combines TRBV7-6 with TRBJ2-3; TRBD2 is a possible D gene (5 bases). The CDR3 spans 15 residues. The V gene's germline CDR1 is SGHVS and CDR2 FNYEAQ. V was shortened by 0 bases and J by 2 bases, with 9 bases between the two germline ends. This chain's CDR3 is CASSLAPGNTDTQYF. The CDR3 DNA reads as TGTGCCAGCAGCTTAGCTCCGGGAAACACAGATACGCAGTATTTT.

At least ten counts were recorded for this clonotype. V gene TRBV7-6 combines with J gene TRBJ1-1; 7 bases are a match to TRBD1. V dropped 2 bases and J dropped 1; count of bases not matched to a gene: 1. Per the germline V gene, CDR1 is SGHVS and CDR2 is FNYEAQ. The CDR3 consists of 14 residues. The CDR3 protein is CASSLRTGNTEAFF. CDR3 DNA: TGTGCCAGCAGCTTACGGACAGGGAACACTGAAGCTTTCTTT.

The chain combines TRBV5-1 with TRBJ2-6; D not resolved. The CDR3 is made up of 16 amino acids. V was trimmed by 0 bases and J by 1 base, leaving 8 bases between them. Germline V gene sequence: CDR1 SGHRS, CDR2 YFSETQ. The CDR3: CASSLEGGSGANVLTF. In DNA form, the CDR3 reads TGCGCCAGCAGCTTGGAAGGTGGGTCTGGGGCCAACGTCCTGACTTTC.

In its sample, this clonotype was seen many times. V usage is TRBV3-1 and J usage is TRBJ2-5; TRBD2 might be the D (6 bases). The germline gives CDR1 LGHDT, CDR2 YNNKEL (reference sequence). Trimming took off 1 base at V and 4 bases at J, with 10 bases between the two ends. There are 14 residues in the CDR3. CDR3 loop: CASSQVGGGETQYF. The CDR3 bases are TGTGCCAGCAGCCAAGTGGGAGGCGGAGAGACCCAGTACTTC.

The V call is TRBV14, the J call TRBJ2-4; TRBD1 or TRBD2 may be the D gene (6 bases each). Germline lookup yields CDR1 SGHDN and CDR2 FVKESK. This CDR3 has 18 residues. V lost 4 bases and J 0 bases, leaving 19 bases between the germline ends. CDR3 loop: CASSLGGQPSLAKNIQYF. The CDR3 region has the DNA TGTGCCAGCAGCCTCGGGGGACAACCGAGTTTAGCCAAAAACATTCAGTACTTC. Looking up the rest from reference TRBV14 and TRBJ2-4 gives the full variable domain: EAGVTQFPSHSVIEKGQTVTLRCDPISGHDNLYWYRRVMGKEIKFLLHFVKESKQDESGMPNNRFLAERTGGTYSTLKVQPAELEDSGVYFCASSLGGQPSLAKNIQYFGAGTRLSVL.

This clonotype was counted at least ten times. The chain uses TRBV5-6 and TRBJ1-1; D is ambiguous. Germline CDR1 reads SGHDT; CDR2 reads YYEEEE. V lost 6 bases, J lost 3 bases, and 12 bases lay in between. CDR3 length: 13 amino acids. CDR3 residues: CASTFPGDTEAFF. The CDR3 nucleotides are TGTGCCAGCACCTTTCCCGGGGACACTGAAGCTTTCTTT.

About this clonotype itself: This sequence may be a read error, since a much larger clone differs from it by one base. This chain links TRBV7-2 with TRBJ2-7; the match to TRBD1 covers 7 bases. Unmatched junction bases numbered 3, after V lost 5 bases and J lost 2 bases. Germline CDR1 SGHTA, CDR2 FQGNSA. The length of the CDR3 is 13 residues. CDR3 region: CASSQGQTYEQYF. Written as DNA, the CDR3 is TGTGCCAGCAGCCAGGGACAGACCTACGAGCAGTACTTC. The complete variable domain, with remaining parts taken from reference TRBV7-2 and TRBJ2-7, reads GAGVSQSPSNKVTEKGKDVELRCDPISGHTALYWYRQSLGQGLEFLIYFQGNSAPDKSGLPSDRFSAERTGGSVSTLTIQRTQQEDSAVYLCASSQGQTYEQYFGPGTRLTVT.

This clonotype has at least ten counts. This sequence joins TRBV15 and TRBJ2-6; possible D gene TRBD1, 6 bases. CDR3 size: 15 residues. Germline CDR1 reads LNHNV; CDR2 reads YYDKDF (reference sequence). V was trimmed by 2 bases and J by 4 bases, leaving 9 bases between them. The CDR3 DNA sequence: TGTGCCACCAGCAGAACAGGGAGAGGGGCCAACGTCCTGACTTTC. Protein sequence: CATSRTGRGANVLTF.

This clonotype was detected ten times or more. The chain joins TRBV21-1 to TRBJ1-1. TRBV21-1 is labeled a pseudogene. This CDR3 has 14 amino acids. CDR3 bases: TGTGCCAGCAGTGCAGGGTTTAGGAACACTGAAGCTTTCTTT. Protein: CASSAGFRNTEAFF.

This clonotype was observed at least ten times. This chain connects TRBV5-6 to TRBJ1-4, with TRBD1 identical over 7 bases. CDR3 size: 15 residues. CDR1 and CDR2 from the germline V gene are SGHDT and YYEEEE. V shed 2 bases, J shed 5 bases, and the junction held 6 bases outside the gene matches. CDR3 residues: CASSFAGTVNEKLFF. The CDR3 nucleotides read TGTGCCAGCAGCTTCGCCGGGACAGTCAATGAAAAACTGTTTTTT.

This clonotype was picked up many times. The V call is TRBV5-6, the J call TRBJ2-4; TRBD2 matches at 11 bases. Trimming cost V 4 bases and J 0 bases; bases outside gene matches: 6. CDR1 and CDR2 (germline): SGHDT, YYEEEE. The CDR3 covers 17 residues. This chain's CDR3 is CASSLGTSGIAKNIQYF. DNA of the CDR3: TGTGCCAGCAGCCTCGGGACTAGCGGAATAGCCAAAAACATTCAGTACTTC. Drawing the rest from reference TRBV5-6 and TRBJ2-4, the complete variable domain is DAGVTQSPTHLIKTRGQQVTLRCSPKSGHDTVSWYQQALGQGPQFIFQYYEEEERQRGNFPDRFSGHQFPNYSSELNVNALLLGDSALYLCASSLGTSGIAKNIQYFGAGTRLSVL.

The sample holds many counts of this clonotype. The genes are TRBV6-2 or TRBV6-3 and TRBJ2-1; D call uncertain. Trimming removed 6 bases from V and 7 bases from J, with 22 bases in between. Germline-derived CDR1 and CDR2 are MNHEY and SVGEGT. The CDR3 is 16 residues long. DNA for the CDR3: TGTGCCAGCAGACCCCTCCGGCTTCCGCCCTGGAATGAGCAGTTCTTC. Amino acids: CASRPLRLPPWNEQFF.

This clonotype was picked up many times. This CDR3 reads CASRELVSDNEQFF. The CDR3 region has the DNA TGTGCCAGCAGGGAACTAGTATCCGACAATGAGCAGTTCTTC. The J gene is TRBJ2-1, the V gene TRBV7-9; a weak D match, TRBD2 (5 bases). CDR3 length equals 14 residues. The V end lost 6 bases, the J end lost 5 bases, and 14 bases lay between the germline ends. The germline CDR1 and CDR2 sequences are SEHNR and FQNEAQ (reference sequence). The whole variable domain, filled in from reference TRBV7-9 and TRBJ2-1, reads DTGVSQNPRHKITKRGQNVTFRCDPISEHNRLYWYRQTLGQGPEFLTYFQNEAQLEKSRLLSDRFSAERPKGSFSTLEIQRTEQGDSAMYLCASRELVSDNEQFFGPGTRLTVL.

This clonotype was counted a few times. This sequence joins TRBV27 and TRBJ2-1; 9 bases map to TRBD2. This CDR3 has 15 residues. Germline trimming cut 4 bases from V and 7 bases from J; bases unmatched to any gene: 8. Looked up from germline, CDR1 is MNHEY and CDR2 is SMNVEV (reference sequence). CDR3 in amino acids: CASSSSRLAVNEQFF. CDR3 nucleotide sequence: TGTGCCAGCAGTTCCTCCCGACTAGCGGTTAATGAGCAGTTCTTC.

This clonotype was seen ten or more times. The J gene is TRBJ2-3, the V gene TRBV6-1; 7 bases map to TRBD2. The V and J ends lost 7 bases and 0 bases, in that order; junction bases with no gene match: 4. This CDR3 is 14 amino acids long. Germline lookup yields CDR1 MNHNS and CDR2 SASEGT. CDR3 region: CASTLAASTDTQYF. The DNA for the CDR3 is TGTGCCAGCACGCTAGCGGCAAGCACAGATACGCAGTATTTT.

This clonotype was seen repeatedly, ten times or more. The genes are TRBV30 and TRBJ2-7; unclear D gene. The CDR3 is 12 amino acids. The ends were cut back, 1 base at V and 0 bases at J, with 4 bases in the middle. Per the germline V gene, CDR1 is GTSNPN and CDR2 is SVGIG (reference sequence). The CDR3 spells CAWSESSYEQYV. For the CDR3, the DNA is TGTGCCTGGAGTGAAAGCTCCTACGAGCAGTACGTC.

This clonotype was observed at least ten times. This sequence joins TRBV20-1 and TRBJ2-3; 8 nucleotides align to TRBD2. CDR1 is DFQATT and CDR2 is SNEGSKA in the germline V gene (reference sequence). This CDR3 contains 22 residues. Losses at the gene ends were 5 bases for V and 0 bases for J; bases not matched to a gene: 28. CDR3 in DNA: TGCAGTGCTGGCTTTAGGTTCACAGGGAAATTGGGCGGGAGGATCAGCACAGATACGCAGTATTTT. Its protein product is CSAGFRFTGKLGGRISTDTQYF.